This paragraph covers one TCR beta chain sequence. Antigen: not known. The data were taken from a study of T cells in Graves' hyperthyroidism and ophthalmopathy. Whole-study findings and limits: The model made its ophthalmopathy prediction, and onset followed a median approximately six months later. In simple terms, a model built on 13 V-J features told ophthalmopathy apart from stable hyperthyroidism.

RNA transcripts provided the source from which TCR beta CDR3 regions were amplified. First-round RT-PCR targeting the TCR CDR3 was performed with the HTBI primer set. TCRdb ran MiXCR on the multiplex PCR reads and lists one entry per CDR3 protein. In the table there are about 290,000 distinct CDR3 sequences, roughly 13% of which are singletons. Deletions cut 6 bases from V and 3 bases from J, with 16 bases between. This CDR3 region has 15 residues. This receptor was taken from a woman in her thirties or forties with Graves' hyperthyroidism. The source material was blood. This chain links TRBV12-3 or TRBV12-4 with TRBJ2-3; weak D call: TRBD1 (6 bases). The CDR3 bases are TGTGCCAGCAGCCCTGAGCAGGGGAAGACAGATACGCAGTATTTT. The encoded protein is CASSPEQGKTDTQYF.